This entry lists 17 T cell receptor beta chains sequenced from one sample in a study of CD8+ T cells in alopecia areata. In each case, RNA was isolated and then reverse transcribed into cDNA as the sequencing template. Sequencing was performed with immunoSEQ multiplex PCR; in TCRdb, only in-frame clones are kept and a portion is missing. The data contain 120,000 or so clones, roughly 50% of them singletons. The sequencing sample was made of NKG2D-low CD8+ T cells sorted from blood. The receptors originated from a human donor with alopecia areata.

V usage is TRBV29-1 and J usage is TRBJ2-5; D might be TRBD2 (6 bases). CDR3 size: 11 residues. Trimming pared 7 bases from V and 7 bases from J, leaving 13 bases between. CDR1 and CDR2 (germline): SQVTM, ANQGSEA. This CDR3 reads CSAPGETTQYF. The CDR3 nucleotides are TGCAGCGCTCCGGGGGAGACGACCCAGTACTTC.

This clone was counted between two and nine times. The V gene is TRBV30, the J gene TRBJ2-1; TRBD2 matches at 7 bases. The CDR3 sequence is 11 residues long. Germline CDR1 is GTSNPN and CDR2 is SVGIG (reference sequence). J lost 10 bases, V lost 5 bases, and 5 bases had no gene match. The CDR3 coding sequence is TGTGCCTGGGAACTAGCGCGAGAGCAGTTCTTC. Translation: CAWELAREQFF.

The CDR3 here is CSVFRGLVRGTEAFF. The CDR3 region has the DNA TGCAGCGTGTTTAGGGGGTTAGTACGTGGCACTGAAGCTTTCTTT. The chain links TRBV29-1 to TRBJ1-1, with a tentative D call TRBD1 (6 bases). Trimming left V 6 bases short and J 4 bases short, with 21 bases between. From germline, CDR1 is SQVTM and CDR2 ANQGSEA. CDR3 length equals 15 residues.

This clone came up many times. V usage is TRBV28 and J usage is TRBJ2-3; D is perhaps TRBD1 (5 bases). Germline V gene lookup returns CDR1 MDHEN and CDR2 SYDVKM. The CDR3 sequence is 12 residues long. Between the trimmed V and J ends, which lost 5 bases and 7 bases, there was a span of 10 bases. Written as DNA, the CDR3 is TGTGCCAGCAGTGCAGGGTTAAATACGCAGTATTTT. Its translation: CASSAGLNTQYF.

This clone has more than one count but fewer than ten. J is TRBJ2-5 and V is TRBV5-1; D ambiguous. V was shortened by 5 bases and J by 2 bases, with 10 bases between the two germline ends. CDR3 length equals 13 residues. Germline CDR1 is SGHRS and CDR2 is YFSETQ. The CDR3 here is CASSQGDQETQYF. As DNA, the CDR3 is TGCGCCAGCAGTCAAGGAGATCAAGAGACCCAGTACTTC.

The chain employs TRBV28 and TRBJ2-3; no clear D. This CDR3 contains 20 residues. Germline V gene sequence: CDR1 MDHEN, CDR2 SYDVKM. Trimming stripped 6 bases from V and 0 bases from J, with 28 bases between. CDR3: CASSTYAPLIGIRSTDTQYF. In DNA, the CDR3 is TGTGCCAGCAGCACCTATGCACCCCTAATAGGGATCCGAAGCACAGATACGCAGTATTTT.

J is TRBJ2-7 and V is TRBV5-1; D is possibly TRBD1 (5 bases). This CDR3 region has 14 residues. Looked up from germline, CDR1 is SGHRS and CDR2 is YFSETQ. V was clipped by 0 bases and J by 6 bases, with 13 bases between them. The CDR3 here is CASSLAAGYGEQYF. In nucleotides, the CDR3 is TGCGCCAGCAGCTTGGCGGCAGGGTACGGCGAGCAGTACTTC.

The V call is TRBV19, the J call TRBJ1-5; no definite D call. Germline V CDR1 and CDR2: LNHDA, SQIVND (reference sequence). Trimming removed 8 bases from V and 0 bases from J, with 14 bases in between. The length of the CDR3 is 15 residues. The CDR3 region is CASYPYGYSNQPQHF. In DNA, the CDR3 is TGTGCCAGTTACCCTTACGGATATAGCAATCAGCCCCAGCATTTT.

The gene calls are TRBV5-6 and TRBJ2-2; D possibly uses TRBD1 or TRBD2 (5 bases each). This CDR3 has 14 amino acids. Germline values: CDR1 SGHDT, CDR2 YYEEEE. V was shortened by 6 bases and J by 5 bases, with 14 bases between the two germline ends. The CDR3 sequence is CASTLPRGTGELFF. Written as DNA, the CDR3 is TGTGCCAGCACTCTGCCGAGGGGAACCGGGGAGCTGTTTTTT.

J is TRBJ2-5 and V is TRBV15; 7 bases agree with TRBD1. V was pared by 5 bases and J by 9 bases, with 3 bases of the junction left unmatched. CDR3 length: 11 amino acids. CDR1 and CDR2 (germline): LNHNV, YYDKDF (reference sequence). CDR3 region: CATSGDRAQYF. As DNA, the CDR3 is TGTGCCACCAGCGGTGACAGGGCCCAGTACTTC.

This clone has only a few counts. V usage is TRBV29-1 and J usage is TRBJ2-1, with D perhaps TRBD2 (5 bases). CDR1 and CDR2 from the germline V gene are SQVTM and ANQGSEA. The CDR3 is 13 amino acids. V was pared by 6 bases and J by 8 bases, with 17 bases between. The CDR3 DNA sequence: TGCAGCGTCGACCTCGGGGTTCAGCATGAGCAGTTCTTC. Protein: CSVDLGVQHEQFF.

The chain carries TRBV29-1 and TRBJ2-7; the D gene is possibly TRBD1 (6 bases). The CDR3 is 12 amino acids. Trimming took off 4 bases at V and 3 bases at J, with 10 bases between the two ends. Germline CDR1 is SQVTM and CDR2 is ANQGSEA. The DNA for the CDR3 is TGCAGCGTTGCGGGCAGGGGCTACGAGCAGTACTTC. It codes for CSVAGRGYEQYF.

The V gene is TRBV29-1, the J gene TRBJ2-2, with D unresolved. Germline CDR1 is SQVTM and CDR2 is ANQGSEA. This CDR3 is built from 15 residues. The germline V and J ends were trimmed by 0 bases and 7 bases, with 15 bases remaining between them. The CDR3 DNA is TGCAGCGTTGAAGATGGCAATGAGATGGGCGGGGAGCTGTTTTTT. Amino acid sequence: CSVEDGNEMGGELFF.

The rearrangement links TRBV5-6 to TRBJ2-1; D might be TRBD2 (6 bases). Germline CDR1 reads SGHDT; CDR2 reads YYEEEE. V was cut by 4 bases and J by 4 bases, with 12 bases left in between. CDR3 length equals 14 residues. This chain's CDR3 is CASSGLSVYNEQFF. The DNA of the CDR3 is TGTGCCAGCAGCGGACTATCTGTTTACAATGAGCAGTTCTTC.

This clone was recorded only once. V is TRBV9 and J is TRBJ1-2; D is ambiguous. Trimming stripped 3 bases from V and 3 bases from J, with 12 bases between. Germline V gene sequence: CDR1 SGDLS, CDR2 YYNGEE. The CDR3 consists of 14 residues. The CDR3 nucleotides read TGTGCCAGCAGCGGGGAAGACAAGTACTATGGCTACACCTTC. Translation gives CASSGEDKYYGYTF. The variable domain in full, with the rest retrieved from reference TRBV9 and TRBJ1-2, is DSGVTQTPKHLITATGQRVTLRCSPRSGDLSVYWYQQSLDQGLQFLIQYYNGEERAKGNILERFSAQQFPDLHSELNLSSLELGDSALYFCASSGEDKYYGYTFGSGTRLTVV.

The chain couples TRBV4-2 to TRBJ2-5; D uncertain. Germline V gene data show CDR1 as LGHNA and CDR2 as YNFKEQ. The CDR3 has 16 residues. Between the trimmed V and J ends, which lost 0 bases and 4 bases, there was a span of 15 bases. The CDR3 coding sequence is TGTGCCAGCAGCCAAGATTACTGGTCTAGTAGAGAGACCCAGTACTTC. It specifies CASSQDYWSSRETQYF.

The chain couples TRBV29-1 to TRBJ1-2; no reliable D call. The ends were cut back, 4 bases at V and 0 bases at J, with 6 bases in the middle. Germline loops: CDR1 SQVTM, CDR2 ANQGSEA. CDR3 size: 12 residues. The CDR3 DNA sequence: TGCAGCGTTGTGTTGTCTAACTATGGCTACACCTTC. Translated, it gives CSVVLSNYGYTF.